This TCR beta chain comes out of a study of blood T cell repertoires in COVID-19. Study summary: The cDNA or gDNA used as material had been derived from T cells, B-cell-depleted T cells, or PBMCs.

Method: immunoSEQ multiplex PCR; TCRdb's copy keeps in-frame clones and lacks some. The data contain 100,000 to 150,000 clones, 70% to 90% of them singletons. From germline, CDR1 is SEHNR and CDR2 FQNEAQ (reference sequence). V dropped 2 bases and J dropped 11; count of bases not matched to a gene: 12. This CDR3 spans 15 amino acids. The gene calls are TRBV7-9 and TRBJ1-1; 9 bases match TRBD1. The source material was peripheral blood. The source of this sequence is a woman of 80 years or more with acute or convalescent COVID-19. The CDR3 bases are TGTGCCAGCAGCTTAACTGGACAGGGGTCAGCAGGGGCTTTCTTT. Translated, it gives CASSLTGQGSAGAFF.